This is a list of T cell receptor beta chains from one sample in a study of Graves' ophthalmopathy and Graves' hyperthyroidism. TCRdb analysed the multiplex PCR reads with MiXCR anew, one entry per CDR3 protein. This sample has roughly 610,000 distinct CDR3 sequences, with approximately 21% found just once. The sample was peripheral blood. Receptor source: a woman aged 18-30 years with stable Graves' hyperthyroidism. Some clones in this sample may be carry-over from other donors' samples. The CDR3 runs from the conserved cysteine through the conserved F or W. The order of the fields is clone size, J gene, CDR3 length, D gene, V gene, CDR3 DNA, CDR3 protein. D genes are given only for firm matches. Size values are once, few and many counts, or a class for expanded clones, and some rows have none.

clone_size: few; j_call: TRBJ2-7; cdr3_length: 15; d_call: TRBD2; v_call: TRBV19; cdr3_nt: TGTGCCAGTAGGCAGGGACTAGCGGCGACCTACGAGCAGTACTTC; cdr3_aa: CASRQGLAATYEQYF
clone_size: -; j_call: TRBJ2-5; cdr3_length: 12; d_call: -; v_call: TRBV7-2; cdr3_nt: TGTGCCTTATACAGTCGGGGGGCGACCCAGTACTTC; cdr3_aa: CALYSRGATQYF
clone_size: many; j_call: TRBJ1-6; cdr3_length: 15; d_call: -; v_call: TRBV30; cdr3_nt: TGTGCCTGGAATGTCCCCAGGGTTGGAAATTCACCCCTCCACTTT; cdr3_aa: CAWNVPRVGNSPLHF
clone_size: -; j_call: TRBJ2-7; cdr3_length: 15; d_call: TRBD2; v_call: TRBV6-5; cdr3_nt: TGTGCCAGCAGTTCCGGGGGGTCTTTAGCCTACGAGCAGTACTTC; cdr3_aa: CASSSGGSLAYEQYF
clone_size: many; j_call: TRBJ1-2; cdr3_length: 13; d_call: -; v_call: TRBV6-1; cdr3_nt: TGTGCCAGCAGGCCCCGGGCTCAAGATGGCTACACCTTC; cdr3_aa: CASRPRAQDGYTF
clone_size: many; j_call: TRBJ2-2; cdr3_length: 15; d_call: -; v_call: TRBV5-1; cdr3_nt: TGCGCCAGCAGCTTGGTGACAGGGAACACCGGGGAGCTGTTTTTT; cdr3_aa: CASSLVTGNTGELFF
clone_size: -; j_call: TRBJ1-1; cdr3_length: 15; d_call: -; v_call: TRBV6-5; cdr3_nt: TGTGCCAGCAGTTCCCTAACAGCCCCGAACACTGAAGCTTTCTTT; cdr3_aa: CASSSLTAPNTEAFF
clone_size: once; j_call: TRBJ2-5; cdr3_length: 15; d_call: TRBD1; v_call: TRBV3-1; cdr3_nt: TGTGCCAGCAGCCCCGGGACAGGGGTGATAGAGACCCAGTACTTC; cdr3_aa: CASSPGTGVIETQYF
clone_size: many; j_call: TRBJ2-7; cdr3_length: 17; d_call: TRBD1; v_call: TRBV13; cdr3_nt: TGTGCCAGCAGCTTAGCCGGGACAGGCGGGCGGAGGTACGAGCAGTACTTC; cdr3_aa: CASSLAGTGGRRYEQYF
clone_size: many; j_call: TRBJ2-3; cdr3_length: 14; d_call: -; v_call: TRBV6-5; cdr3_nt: TGTGCCAGCAGTTACTCACTGGGCACAGATACGCAGTATTTT; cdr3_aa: CASSYSLGTDTQYF
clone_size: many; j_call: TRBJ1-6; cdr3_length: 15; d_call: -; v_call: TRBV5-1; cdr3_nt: TGCGCCAGCAGCTTGGATGTAGCATCAAATTCACCCCTCCACTTT; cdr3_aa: CASSLDVASNSPLHF
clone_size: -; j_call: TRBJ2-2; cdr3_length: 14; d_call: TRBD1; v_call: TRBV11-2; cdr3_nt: TGTGCCAGCAGAACCGGGACAGGGCCCGGGGAGCTGTTTTTT; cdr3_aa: CASRTGTGPGELFF
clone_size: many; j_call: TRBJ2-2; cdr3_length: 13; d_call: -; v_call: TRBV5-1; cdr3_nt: TGCGCCAGCAGCTTGGGGTTAACCGGGGAGCTGTTTTTT; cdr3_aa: CASSLGLTGELFF
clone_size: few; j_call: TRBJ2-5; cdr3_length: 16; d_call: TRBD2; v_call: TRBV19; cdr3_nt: TGTGCCAGTAGTCCCATGAGCGGGGGTGACGAAGAGACCCAGTACTTC; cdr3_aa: CASSPMSGGDEETQYF
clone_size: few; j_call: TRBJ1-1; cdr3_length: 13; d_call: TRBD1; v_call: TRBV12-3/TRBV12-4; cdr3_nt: TGTGCCAGCATCCCCGAGGGGGCCACTGAAGCTTTCTTT; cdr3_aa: CASIPEGATEAFF
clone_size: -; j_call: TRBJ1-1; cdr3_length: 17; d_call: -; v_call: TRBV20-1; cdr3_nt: TGCAGTGCCCGTGGTCAAGGTTTCGGAATTATGAACACTGAAGCTTTCTTT; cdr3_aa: CSARGQGFGIMNTEAFF
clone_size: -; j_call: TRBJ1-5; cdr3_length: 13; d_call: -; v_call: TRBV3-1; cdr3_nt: TGTGCCAGCAGCCAAAGAGGGGTTCAGCCCCAGCATTTT; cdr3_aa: CASSQRGVQPQHF
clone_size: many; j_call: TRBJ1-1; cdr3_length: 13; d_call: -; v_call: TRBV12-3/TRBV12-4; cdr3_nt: TGTGCCAGCAGTTCCAGTACAGGGTTGGAAGCTTTCTTT; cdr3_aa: CASSSSTGLEAFF
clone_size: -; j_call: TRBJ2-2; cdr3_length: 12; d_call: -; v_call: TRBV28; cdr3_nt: TGTGCCATCCGGGGGGCCGGCGGGGAGCTGTTTTTT; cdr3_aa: CAIRGAGGELFF
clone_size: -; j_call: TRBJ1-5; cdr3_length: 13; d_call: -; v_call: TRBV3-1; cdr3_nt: TGTGCCAGCAGCCAAGAATCCATCAGGCCCCAGCTTTTT; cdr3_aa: CASSQESIRPQLF
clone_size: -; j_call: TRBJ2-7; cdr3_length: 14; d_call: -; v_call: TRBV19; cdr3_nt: TGTGCCAGTACCGCGGGGTCTGGTGGCTACGAGCAGTACTTC; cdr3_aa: CASTAGSGGYEQYF
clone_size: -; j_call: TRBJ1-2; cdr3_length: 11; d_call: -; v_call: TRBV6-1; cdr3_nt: TGTGCCAGCCAGGAATCCTATGGCTACACCTTC; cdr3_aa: CASQESYGYTF
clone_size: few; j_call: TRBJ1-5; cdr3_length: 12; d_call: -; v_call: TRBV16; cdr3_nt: TGTGCCAGCAGCCAATCCCCACAGCCCCAGCATTTT; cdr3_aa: CASSQSPQPQHF
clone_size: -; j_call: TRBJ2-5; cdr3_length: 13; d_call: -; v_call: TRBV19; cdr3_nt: TGTGCCAGTAGTAGGGCTCACCGGGGGACCCAGTACTTC; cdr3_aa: CASSRAHRGTQYF
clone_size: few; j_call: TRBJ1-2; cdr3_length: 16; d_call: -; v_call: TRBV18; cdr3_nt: TGTGCCAGCTCACCAGGGTTTCACGCACCTAACTATGGCTACACCTTC; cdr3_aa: CASSPGFHAPNYGYTF
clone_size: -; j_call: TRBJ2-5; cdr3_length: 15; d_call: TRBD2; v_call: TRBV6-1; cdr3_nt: TGTGCCAGCTATTTCGGGGGGGTCGGGCAAGAGACCCAGTACTTC; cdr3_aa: CASYFGGVGQETQYF
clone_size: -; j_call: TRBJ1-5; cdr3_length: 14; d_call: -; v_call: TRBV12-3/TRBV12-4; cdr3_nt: TGTGCCAGCAGTCCCGGGATTTCCATTCAGCCCCAGCATTTT; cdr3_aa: CASSPGISIQPQHF
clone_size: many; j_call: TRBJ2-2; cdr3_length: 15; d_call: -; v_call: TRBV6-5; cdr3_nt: TGTGCCAGCAGTTACTCCGGCAGGAACACCGGGGAGCTGTTTTTT; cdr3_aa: CASSYSGRNTGELFF
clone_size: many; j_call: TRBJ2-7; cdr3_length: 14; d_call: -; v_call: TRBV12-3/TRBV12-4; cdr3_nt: TGTGCCAGCAGTCCCGGGACTCTACAATACGAGCAGTACTTC; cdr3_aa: CASSPGTLQYEQYF
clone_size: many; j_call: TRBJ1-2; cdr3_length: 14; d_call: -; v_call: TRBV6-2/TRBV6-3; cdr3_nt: TGTGCCAGCAGTTTCCCCGGGGCGGCCTATGGCTACACCTTC; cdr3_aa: CASSFPGAAYGYTF
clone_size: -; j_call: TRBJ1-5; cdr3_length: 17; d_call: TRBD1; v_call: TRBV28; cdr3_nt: TGTGCCAGCAGTTTTGTTGGACAGGGGGCAACCATTCAGCCCCAGCATTTT; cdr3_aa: CASSFVGQGATIQPQHF
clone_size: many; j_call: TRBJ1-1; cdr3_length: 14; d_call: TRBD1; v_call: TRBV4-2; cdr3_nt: TGTGCCAGCAGCACATGGGACAGAGACACTGAAGCTTTCTTT; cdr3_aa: CASSTWDRDTEAFF